The table lists the clone carrying this T cell receptor beta chain with many counts. Its target is not known. These data are taken from a study of early T cells in non-severe SARS-CoV-2 infection. About the research overall: The authors sequenced bulk RNA from unsorted whole blood, leaving chains unpaired. The study, taken as a whole, reports: Anti-spike CD8 specificities were favored by VDJdb matching, whose results missed private and CD4 specificities.

Unique molecular identifiers tagged individual cDNA molecules. TCRdb called the 5' RACE reads again in MiXCR, with one record for every CDR3 protein. Found here are under 85,000 distinct CDR3 sequences, 10% to 12% of them singletons; the top ten hold 4.5% to 7%. The V end lost 5 bases, the J end lost 8 bases, and 19 bases lay between the germline ends. In germline, CDR1 is LGHDT, CDR2 YNNKEL (reference sequence). The CDR3 has 15 amino acids. The sequencing here drew on whole blood, taken at baseline. This chain connects TRBV3-1 to TRBJ2-1, with D perhaps matching TRBD2 (6 bases). This clonotype originated in an adult who was a healthcare worker with PCR-confirmed SARS-CoV-2 infection or an uninfected control (not recorded which). Here the CDR3 DNA reads TGTGCCAGCAGCTTCGGAGGGGCCGCCGAGGATGAGCAGTTCTTC. It specifies CASSFGGAAEDEQFF.